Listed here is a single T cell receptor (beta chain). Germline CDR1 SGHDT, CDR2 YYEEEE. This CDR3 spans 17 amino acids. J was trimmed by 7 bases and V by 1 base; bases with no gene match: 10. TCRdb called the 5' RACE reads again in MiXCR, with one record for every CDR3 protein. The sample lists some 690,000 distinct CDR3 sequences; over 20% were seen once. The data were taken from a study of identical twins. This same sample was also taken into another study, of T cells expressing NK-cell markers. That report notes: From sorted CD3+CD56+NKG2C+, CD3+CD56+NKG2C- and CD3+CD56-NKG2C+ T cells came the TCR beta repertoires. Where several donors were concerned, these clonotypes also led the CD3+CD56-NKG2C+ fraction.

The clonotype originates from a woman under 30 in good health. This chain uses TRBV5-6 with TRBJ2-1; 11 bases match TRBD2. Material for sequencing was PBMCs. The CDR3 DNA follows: TGTGCCAGCAGCTTGCGGGGCCTAGCGGGGGGTGGGAATGAGCAGTTCTTC. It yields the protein CASSLRGLAGGGNEQFF.